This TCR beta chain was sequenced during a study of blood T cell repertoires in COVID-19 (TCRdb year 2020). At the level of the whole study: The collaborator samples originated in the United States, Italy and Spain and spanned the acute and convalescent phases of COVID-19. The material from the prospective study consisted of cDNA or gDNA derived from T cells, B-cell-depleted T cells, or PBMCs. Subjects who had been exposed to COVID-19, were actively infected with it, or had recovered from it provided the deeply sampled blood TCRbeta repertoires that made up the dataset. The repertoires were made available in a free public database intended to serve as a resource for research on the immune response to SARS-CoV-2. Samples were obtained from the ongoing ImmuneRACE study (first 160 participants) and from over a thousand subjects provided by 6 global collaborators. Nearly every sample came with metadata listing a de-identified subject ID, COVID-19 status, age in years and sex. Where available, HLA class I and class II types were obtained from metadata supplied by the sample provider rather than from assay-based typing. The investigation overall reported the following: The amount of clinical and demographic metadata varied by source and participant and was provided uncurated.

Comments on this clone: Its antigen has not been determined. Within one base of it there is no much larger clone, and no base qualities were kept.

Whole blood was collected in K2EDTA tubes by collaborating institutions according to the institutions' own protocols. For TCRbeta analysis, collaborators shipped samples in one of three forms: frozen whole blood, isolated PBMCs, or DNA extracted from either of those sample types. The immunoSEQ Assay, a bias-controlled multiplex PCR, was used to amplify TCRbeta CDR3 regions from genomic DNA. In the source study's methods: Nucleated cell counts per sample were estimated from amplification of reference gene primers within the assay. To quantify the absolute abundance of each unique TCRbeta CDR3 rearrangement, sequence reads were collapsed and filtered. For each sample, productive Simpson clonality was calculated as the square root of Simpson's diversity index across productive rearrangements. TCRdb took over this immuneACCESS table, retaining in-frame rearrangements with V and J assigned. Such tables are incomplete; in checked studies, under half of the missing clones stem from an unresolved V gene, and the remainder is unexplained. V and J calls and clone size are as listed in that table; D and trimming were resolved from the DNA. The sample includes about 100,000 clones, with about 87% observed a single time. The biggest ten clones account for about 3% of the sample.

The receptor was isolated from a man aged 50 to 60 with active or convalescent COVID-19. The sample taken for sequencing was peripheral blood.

Read as DNA, the sequence is TGTGCCAGCAGTTTACGGGTTACCGGGGAGCTGTTTTTT. It codes for CASSLRVTGELFF. This sequence uses TRBV12-3 or TRBV12-4 and TRBJ2-2; the D gene is unclear. There are 13 amino acids in the CDR3, from cysteine to phenylalanine inclusive. This entry keeps only the CDR3 DNA: 39 bases, framed from base 1. V and J are truncated by 2 bases and 5 bases respectively, leaving an intervening sequence of 6 bases.